This T cell receptor (beta chain) was obtained from a study of OX40 agonist ivuxolimab in advanced cancers. This CDR3 is built from 16 residues. The germline V gene has CDR1 MDHEN and CDR2 SYDVKM. V was pared by 3 bases and J by 2 bases, with 7 bases of the junction left unmatched. The data were produced by immunoSEQ multiplex PCR, yet TCRdb's version contains in-frame clones alone and is incomplete. The sample contains roughly 90,000 clones, roughly 88% of which appear only once. Source: CD4+ or CD8+ T cells sorted from blood, taken in a trial of the OX40 agonist ivuxolimab. The TCR comes from an adult with an advanced solid tumor such as melanoma, head and neck, liver or kidney cancer. The chain uses TRBV28 and TRBJ2-4, with 7 bases identical to TRBD1. CDR3 loop: CASSLKGAVPKNIQYF. The CDR3 DNA reads as TGTGCCAGCAGTTTGAAGGGGGCAGTACCCAAAAACATTCAGTACTTC.